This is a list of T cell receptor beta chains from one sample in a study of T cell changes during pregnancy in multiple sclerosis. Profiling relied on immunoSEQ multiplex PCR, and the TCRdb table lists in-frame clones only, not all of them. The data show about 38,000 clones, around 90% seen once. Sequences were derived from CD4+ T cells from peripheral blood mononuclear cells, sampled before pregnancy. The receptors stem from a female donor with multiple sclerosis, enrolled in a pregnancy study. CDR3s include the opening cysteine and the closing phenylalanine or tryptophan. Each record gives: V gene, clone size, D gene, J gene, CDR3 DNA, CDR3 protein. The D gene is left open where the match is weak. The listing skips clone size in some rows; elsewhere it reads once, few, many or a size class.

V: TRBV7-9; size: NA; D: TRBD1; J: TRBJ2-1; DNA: TGTGCCAGCAGCTTAGCCGCACGGTGGGACAGGGCGTACAATGAGCAGTTCTTC; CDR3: CASSLAARWDRAYNEQFF
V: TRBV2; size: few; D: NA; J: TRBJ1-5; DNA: TGTGCCAGCAGTTTAGGGGTTCGGCAGCCCCAGCATTTT; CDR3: CASSLGVRQPQHF
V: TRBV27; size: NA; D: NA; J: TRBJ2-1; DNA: TGTGCCAGCAGTTTATACCTCGGGGGGCTTGGCAATGAGCAGTTCTTC; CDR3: CASSLYLGGLGNEQFF
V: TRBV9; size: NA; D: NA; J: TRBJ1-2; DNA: TGTGCCAGCAGTCCGACACCGGGGGGGGCATCTAACTATGGCTACACCTTC; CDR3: CASSPTPGGASNYGYTF
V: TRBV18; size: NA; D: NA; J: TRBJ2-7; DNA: TGTGCCAGCTCACCGAGCGTGGGAGGGGGCTACGAGCAGTACTTC; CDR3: CASSPSVGGGYEQYF
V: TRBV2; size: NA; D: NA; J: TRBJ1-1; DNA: TGTGCCACCAGTGGCGCAACAGGGAACACTGAAGCTTTCTTT; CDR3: CATSGATGNTEAFF
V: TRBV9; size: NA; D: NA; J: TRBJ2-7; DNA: TGTGCCAGCAGCGTAGCGGCAGCTAGCTCCTACGAGCAGTACTTC; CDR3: CASSVAAASSYEQYF
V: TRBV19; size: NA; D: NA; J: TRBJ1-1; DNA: TGTGCCAGTAGTTTCGGCGGGGTCACTGAAGCTTTCTTT; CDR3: CASSFGGVTEAFF
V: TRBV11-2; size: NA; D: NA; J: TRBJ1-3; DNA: TGTGCCAGCAGCATTAACAGGGTTTCTGGAAACACCATATATTTT; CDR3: CASSINRVSGNTIYF
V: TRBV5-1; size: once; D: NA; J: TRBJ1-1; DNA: TGCGCCAGCAGCTTAGGGGGGGAAACTGAAGCTTTCTTT; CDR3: CASSLGGETEAFF
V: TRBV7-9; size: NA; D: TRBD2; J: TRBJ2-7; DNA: TGTGCCAGCCGGACTAGCGGGGGCCCTTACGAGCAGTACTTC; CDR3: CASRTSGGPYEQYF
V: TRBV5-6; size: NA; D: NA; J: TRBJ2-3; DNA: TGTGCCAGCAGCTCCACTTCTAGCACAGATACGCAGTATTTT; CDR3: CASSSTSSTDTQYF
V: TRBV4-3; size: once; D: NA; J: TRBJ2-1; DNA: TGCGCCAGCAGCCAAGTGGGAGGGGGTAATGAGCAGTTCTTC; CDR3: CASSQVGGGNEQFF
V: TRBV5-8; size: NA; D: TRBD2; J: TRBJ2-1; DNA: TGTGCCAGCCCGCTTCCTAGCGGGCCAAACAATGAGCAGTTCTTC; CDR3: CASPLPSGPNNEQFF
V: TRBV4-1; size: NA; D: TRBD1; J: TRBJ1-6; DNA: TGCGCCAGCAGCCAAGACGGGACAGGGGCCGGTAATTCACCCCTCCACTTT; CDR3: CASSQDGTGAGNSPLHF
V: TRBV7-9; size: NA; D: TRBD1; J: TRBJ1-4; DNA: TGTGCCAGCAGCTTTAACCTCGGGACAGCAAATGAAAAACTGTTTTTT; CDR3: CASSFNLGTANEKLFF
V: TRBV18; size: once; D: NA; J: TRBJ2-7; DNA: TGTGCCAGCTCACCCCAAGGTGGGCCCTACGAGCAGTACTTC; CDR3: CASSPQGGPYEQYF
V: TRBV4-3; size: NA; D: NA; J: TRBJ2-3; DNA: TGCGCCAGCAGCCAAGGCCTATTAAACACAGATACGCAGTATTTT; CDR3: CASSQGLLNTDTQYF
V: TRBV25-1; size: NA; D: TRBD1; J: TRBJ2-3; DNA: TGTGCCAGCAGCCCTAGACAGGGGACGCAGTATTTT; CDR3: CASSPRQGTQYF
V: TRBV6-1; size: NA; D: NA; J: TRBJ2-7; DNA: TGTGCCAGCAAGGGGGGGACAGGTGCGTACGAGCAGTACTTC; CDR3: CASKGGTGAYEQYF
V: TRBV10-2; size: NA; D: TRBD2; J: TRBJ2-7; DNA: TGCGCCAGCAGTGAGTGGGCTAGCGGGGGGAACTACGAGCAGTACTTC; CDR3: CASSEWASGGNYEQYF
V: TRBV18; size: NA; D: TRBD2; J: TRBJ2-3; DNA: TGTGCCAGCTCACCCCTCGGGGGGGACCTCACAGATACGCAGTATTTT; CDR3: CASSPLGGDLTDTQYF
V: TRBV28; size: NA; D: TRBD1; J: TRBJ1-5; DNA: TGTGCCAGCAGTTACGACAGGGATCAGCCCCAGCATTTT; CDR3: CASSYDRDQPQHF
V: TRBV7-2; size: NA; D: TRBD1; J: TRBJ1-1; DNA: TGTGCCAGCAGCTTTACAGGGGAGGTCACTGAAGCTTTCTTT; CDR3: CASSFTGEVTEAFF
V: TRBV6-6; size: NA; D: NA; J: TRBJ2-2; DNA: TGTGCCAGCAGGAGGGCCGGGGAGCTGTTTTTT; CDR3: CASRRAGELFF
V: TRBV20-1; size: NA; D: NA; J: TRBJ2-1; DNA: TGCAGTGCTAGTAAAAATGAGCAGTTCTTC; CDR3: CSASKNEQFF
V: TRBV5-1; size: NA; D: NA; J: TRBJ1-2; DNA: TGCGCCAGCAGCCCTCTAACGATAAAACTCTATGGCTACACCTTC; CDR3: CASSPLTIKLYGYTF
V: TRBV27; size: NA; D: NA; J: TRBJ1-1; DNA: TGTGCCAGCAGTTGGGGTTGGGGGGACACTGAAGCTTTCTTT; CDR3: CASSWGWGDTEAFF
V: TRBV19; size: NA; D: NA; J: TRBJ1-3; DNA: TGTGCCAGTAGTCAGGTGTACTCTGGAAACACCATATATTTT; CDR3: CASSQVYSGNTIYF
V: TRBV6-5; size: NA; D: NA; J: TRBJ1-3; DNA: TGTGCCAGCCAGGGGCGCTCTGGAAACACCATATATTTT; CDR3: CASQGRSGNTIYF
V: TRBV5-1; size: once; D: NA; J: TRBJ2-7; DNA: TGCGCCAGCAGTATCCAGGGGGAGCAGTACTTC; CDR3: CASSIQGEQYF
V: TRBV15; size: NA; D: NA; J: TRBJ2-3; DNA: TGTGCCACCAGCAACCGGGATACGCAGTATTTT; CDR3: CATSNRDTQYF
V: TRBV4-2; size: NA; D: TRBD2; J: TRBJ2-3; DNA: TGTGCCAGCAGCCCTAAGAAGTTTCTAGCGGGGTCAGATACGCAGTATTTT; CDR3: CASSPKKFLAGSDTQYF
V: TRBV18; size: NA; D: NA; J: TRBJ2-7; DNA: TGTGCCAGCTCACCTTTACGACAGGACTACGAGCAGTACTTC; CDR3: CASSPLRQDYEQYF
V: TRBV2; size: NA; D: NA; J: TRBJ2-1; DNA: TGTGCCAGTCGGGACTCTGCCTACAATGAGCAGTTCTTC; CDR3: CASRDSAYNEQFF
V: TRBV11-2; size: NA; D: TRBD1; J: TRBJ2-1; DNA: TGTGCCAGCAGCATGGACCCAGGGGGCGAGCAGTTCTTC; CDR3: CASSMDPGGEQFF
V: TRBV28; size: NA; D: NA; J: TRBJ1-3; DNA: TGTGCCAGCAGTCCAGGGTTGGGAAACACCATATATTTT; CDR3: CASSPGLGNTIYF
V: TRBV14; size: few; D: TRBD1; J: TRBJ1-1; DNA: TGTGCCAGCAGCCCGGGTTGGGACAGACTGAACACTGAAGCTTTCTTT; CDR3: CASSPGWDRLNTEAFF
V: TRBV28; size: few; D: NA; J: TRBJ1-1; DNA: TGTGCCAGCAGTCCTTTACAGGGTGGATGGACTGAAGCTTTCTTT; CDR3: CASSPLQGGWTEAFF
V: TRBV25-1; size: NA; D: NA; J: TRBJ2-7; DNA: TGTGCCACCCCCATGCATCGTGAGGAGCAGTACTTC; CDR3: CATPMHREEQYF
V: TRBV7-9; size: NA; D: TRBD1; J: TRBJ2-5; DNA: TGTGCCAGCAGCCTGAGGACAGGGGGTGTTTTAGAGACCCAGTACTTC; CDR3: CASSLRTGGVLETQYF
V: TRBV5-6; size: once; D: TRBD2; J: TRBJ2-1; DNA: TGTGCCAGCAGCTGGGACTATCAGCAGTTCTTC; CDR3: CASSWDYQQFF
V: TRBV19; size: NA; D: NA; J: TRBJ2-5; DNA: TGTGCCAGTAGGCAGGGATGGGAAGAGACCCAGTACTTC; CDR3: CASRQGWEETQYF
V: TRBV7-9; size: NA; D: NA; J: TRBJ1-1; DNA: TGTGCAGGCCGGGAACCAGCGAACACTGAAGCTTTCTTT; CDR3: CAGREPANTEAFF
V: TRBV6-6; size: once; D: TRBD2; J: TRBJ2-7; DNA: TGTGCCAGCAGTTACCGGCGGGGGGCACAGTACTTC; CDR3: CASSYRRGAQYF
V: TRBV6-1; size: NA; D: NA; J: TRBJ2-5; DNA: TGTGCCAGCAAGAAAGGACTCGCGCAAGAGACCCAGTACTTC; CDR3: CASKKGLAQETQYF
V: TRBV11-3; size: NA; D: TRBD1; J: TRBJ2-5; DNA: TGTGCCAGCAGCCTGGACAGGGGGAGGACCCAGTACTTC; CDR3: CASSLDRGRTQYF
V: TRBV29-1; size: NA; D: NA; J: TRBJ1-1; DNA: TGCAGCGTTGGGGGACAAATAAACACTGAAGCTTTCTTT; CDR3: CSVGGQINTEAFF
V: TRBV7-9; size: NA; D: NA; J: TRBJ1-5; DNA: TGTGCCAGCAGCTTAACCTCAGGGGCCATTAGCAATCAGCCCCAGCATTTT; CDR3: CASSLTSGAISNQPQHF
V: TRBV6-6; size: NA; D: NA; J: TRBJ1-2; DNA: TGTGCCAGCAGAAAAAACAGGGATTGGGTCTATGGCTACACCTTC; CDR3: CASRKNRDWVYGYTF